A single sample is the source of the 31 T cell receptor beta chains below, sequenced in a study of PD-L1 blockade in urothelial cancer. Sample time point: pretreatment peripheral blood. Clones were sequenced by immunoSEQ multiplex PCR, and TCRdb holds only the in-frame ones, with some missing. The sample includes some 52,000 clones, approximately 77% seen only once; the top ten take roughly 3.9%. This sample comprised PBMCs, obtained around atezolizumab (anti-PD-L1) treatment. These TCRs come from an older man with urothelial cancer.

The chain is built from TRBV5-8 and TRBJ2-2, with unresolved D. The CDR3 runs to 14 residues. CDR1 is SGHTS, CDR2 YDEGEE, per germline. Trimming removed 1 base from V and 4 bases from J, with 8 bases in between. The CDR3 loop reads CASSLWAGTGELFF. For the CDR3, the DNA is TGTGCCAGCAGCTTGTGGGCAGGCACCGGGGAGCTGTTTTTT.

V is TRBV5-4 and J is TRBJ2-7; 8 bases are a match to TRBD2. The trim removed 4 bases at V and 2 bases at J, leaving 8 bases unmatched. The CDR3 length is 15 residues. The germline V gene encodes CDR1 SGHNT and CDR2 YYREEE (reference sequence). CDR3 sequence: CASSPGGAATYEQYF. In nucleotides, the CDR3 is TGTGCCAGCAGCCCCGGGGGGGCCGCCACCTACGAGCAGTACTTC.

The chain has TRBV11-2 and TRBJ2-6; D may be TRBD1 (5 bases). Deletions cut 5 bases from V and 0 bases from J, with 11 bases between. The CDR3 is 16 amino acids. The germline CDR1 and CDR2 sequences are SGHAT and FQNNGV. CDR3: CASSQPRGSGANVLTF. Here the CDR3 DNA reads TGTGCCAGCAGCCAACCTAGGGGCTCTGGGGCCAACGTCCTGACTTTC.

The chain is built from TRBV6-1 and TRBJ2-7, with TRBD1 identical over 7 bases. Per the germline V gene, CDR1 is MNHNS and CDR2 is SASEGT. This CDR3 is built from 15 residues. V dropped 7 bases and J dropped 3; count of bases not matched to a gene: 12. The CDR3 loop is CASIHRQGTDYEQYF. CDR3 nucleotides: TGTGCCAGCATTCATAGACAGGGAACTGACTACGAGCAGTACTTC.

The chain is built from TRBV6-1 and TRBJ2-5, with 9 positions matching TRBD2. Germline V CDR1 and CDR2: MNHNS, SASEGT. V gave up 6 bases and J gave up 5 bases; unmatched junction bases: 4. This CDR3 spans 13 amino acids. In DNA, the CDR3 is TGTGCCAGCAGCGCGGGGGGGTGGGAGACCCAGTACTTC. Translating it yields CASSAGGWETQYF.

The V and J genes are TRBV11-3 and TRBJ2-7; 10 bases line up with TRBD2. The germline V gene encodes CDR1 SGHNT and CDR2 YENEEA. There are 15 residues in the CDR3. With 5 bases clipped from V and 7 bases from J, the junction kept 11 bases outside the gene matches. The CDR3 loop is CASSPGSGRAKEQYF. The CDR3 bases are TGTGCCAGCAGCCCGGGGAGCGGGAGGGCCAAAGAGCAGTACTTC.

The chain uses TRBV7-9 and TRBJ2-5; TRBD2 is a possible D gene (6 bases). Germline CDR1 and CDR2: SEHNR and FQNEAQ (reference sequence). Trimming pared 4 bases from V and 1 base from J, leaving 13 bases between. This CDR3 comprises 15 residues. The CDR3 loop is CASSSKGGTQETQYF. Here the CDR3 DNA reads TGTGCCAGCAGCTCCAAGGGCGGGACCCAAGAGACCCAGTACTTC.

J is TRBJ1-3 and V is TRBV5-1; 10 nucleotides match TRBD1. Losses at the gene ends were 4 bases for V and 4 bases for J; bases not matched to a gene: 8. Germline lookup yields CDR1 SGHRS and CDR2 YFSETQ. The CDR3 is made up of 16 amino acids. The CDR3 is CASSGGQGLRGNTIYF. The DNA for the CDR3 is TGCGCCAGCAGCGGGGGACAGGGGCTACGCGGAAACACCATATATTTT.

The chain is built from TRBV19 and TRBJ2-3, with TRBD1 as a possible D gene (6 bases). Germline assignment: CDR1 LNHDA and CDR2 SQIVND (reference sequence). This CDR3 is built from 13 residues. With 3 bases removed from V and 5 bases from J, the gap between germline ends came to 9 bases. CDR3 protein: CASSIVGGDTQYF. The CDR3 DNA reads TGTGCCAGTAGTATTGTAGGGGGAGATACGCAGTATTTT.

Ten or more counts support this clone. The chain carries TRBV28 and TRBJ1-2, with D possibly being TRBD1 (6 bases). The CDR3 runs 13 residues. Germline CDR1 and CDR2: MDHEN and SYDVKM. V lost 3 bases, J lost 7 bases, and 12 bases lay in between. Here the CDR3 reads CASSLGGQSGYTF. In nucleotides, the CDR3 is TGTGCCAGCAGTTTGGGCGGACAGAGTGGCTACACCTTC.

The rearrangement joins TRBV5-6 to TRBJ2-7; the match to TRBD1 covers 9 bases. Germline trimming cut 0 bases from V and 7 bases from J; bases unmatched to any gene: 8. Germline V gene lookup returns CDR1 SGHDT and CDR2 YYEEEE. CDR3 length: 15 residues. CDR3 in amino acids: CASSLVGTGIQEQYF. CDR3 nucleotides: TGTGCCAGCAGCTTGGTCGGGACAGGGATTCAAGAGCAGTACTTC.

The rearrangement joins TRBV28 to TRBJ1-5; D is ambiguous. The CDR3 is made up of 14 amino acids. CDR1 MDHEN and CDR2 SYDVKM come from the germline V gene. The CDR3 DNA sequence: TGTGCGTATTGGAGCGGGCTAAGAAGTCAGCCCCAGCATTTT. Its protein product is CAYWSGLRSQPQHF.

The chain joins TRBV6-5 to TRBJ2-5, with TRBD2 matching over 11 bases. Germline loops: CDR1 MNHEY, CDR2 SVGAGI. V gave up 0 bases and J gave up 7 bases; unmatched junction bases: 4. This CDR3 spans 15 amino acids. DNA for the CDR3: TGTGCCAGCAGTTACTCTAGTCTAGCGGGAGGGACCCAGTACTTC. It is translated as CASSYSSLAGGTQYF.

The chain employs TRBV5-1 and TRBJ2-5, with 10 bases aligning to TRBD2. Germline assignment: CDR1 SGHRS and CDR2 YFSETQ. V trimming: 4 bases; J trimming: 1 base; junction bases outside the gene matches: 4. This CDR3 region has 15 residues. CDR3 residues: CASSLGLAVQETQYF. The DNA for the CDR3 is TGCGCCAGCAGCCTCGGACTAGCGGTCCAAGAGACCCAGTACTTC.

The J gene is TRBJ1-1, the V gene TRBV13, with 7 bases identical to TRBD1. The ends lost 0 bases at V and 6 bases at J; junction bases unmatched: 4. CDR1 is PRHDT, CDR2 FYEKMQ, per germline (reference sequence). The CDR3 totals 14 residues. In nucleotides, the CDR3 is TGTGCCAGCAGCTTAGGGACAGGGTTGGCTGAAGCTTTCTTT. This encodes CASSLGTGLAEAFF.

The chain links TRBV11-1 to TRBJ2-7; a possible D gene is TRBD2 (5 bases). The CDR3 is made up of 15 amino acids. Trimming removed 2 bases at V and 2 bases at J, with 13 bases between. Looked up from germline, CDR1 is SGHAT and CDR2 is FQDESV (reference sequence). The CDR3 is CASSLFPGNTYEQYF. CDR3 nucleotide sequence: TGTGCCAGCAGCTTATTTCCGGGAAACACCTACGAGCAGTACTTC.

The rearrangement uses TRBV28 and TRBJ1-5; no firm D call. Trimming stripped 6 bases from V and 5 bases from J, with 5 bases between. Germline assignment: CDR1 MDHEN and CDR2 SYDVKM. CDR3 length: 11 amino acids. CDR3 nucleotides: TGTGCCAGCAGCCGTTATCAGCCCCAGCATTTT. Translated: CASSRYQPQHF.

This clone has just a few counts. CDR3 region: CASRGEGSYEQYF. The CDR3 DNA is TGTGCCAGCCGTGGGGAGGGGTCCTACGAGCAGTACTTC. V is TRBV9 and J is TRBJ2-7; 7 bases fit TRBD2. This CDR3 is 13 amino acids long. The germline V gene encodes CDR1 SGDLS and CDR2 YYNGEE. Losses at the gene ends were 7 bases for V and 1 base for J; bases not matched to a gene: 5.

With regard to this clone: This same CDR3 is encoded by further DNA sequences in the sample. V usage is TRBV4-1 and J usage is TRBJ2-7; the D gene is possibly TRBD2 (5 bases). The CDR3 totals 14 residues. Trimming shortened V by 6 bases and J by 0 bases, and 12 bases separated the two germline ends. Germline CDR1 and CDR2: MGHRA and YSYEKL. CDR3 nucleotides: TGCGCCAGCAGTCGGACTGAGAGCTCCTACGAGCAGTACTTC. It translates to CASSRTESSYEQYF.

The genes are TRBV28 and TRBJ1-3; 7 nucleotides match TRBD1. This CDR3 is 15 amino acids long. Trimming cost V 5 bases and J 2 bases; bases outside gene matches: 6. CDR1 and CDR2 (germline): MDHEN, SYDVKM. The CDR3 nucleotides are TGTGCCAGCAGTGAAAGACAGGGAACTGGAAACACCATATATTTT. Its protein is CASSERQGTGNTIYF.

The gene calls are TRBV9 and TRBJ2-4; D is possibly TRBD2 (7 bases). There are 17 residues in the CDR3. Trimming left V 4 bases short and J 0 bases short, with 17 bases between. Germline V CDR1 and CDR2: SGDLS, YYNGEE. The CDR3 bases are TGTGCCAGCAGCCCTTACCGCGGGGGACAAGCCAAAAACATTCAGTACTTC. This sequence encodes CASSPYRGGQAKNIQYF.

In its sample, this clone was seen once. The chain has TRBV2 and TRBJ1-4, with TRBD1 as a possible D gene (6 bases). Per germline, CDR1 SNHLY and CDR2 FYNNEI. The CDR3 covers 16 residues. Deletions cut 6 bases from V and 7 bases from J, with 21 bases between. The CDR3 is CASSLGGAHFGEKLFF. CDR3 DNA sequence: TGTGCCAGCAGCCTGGGGGGGGCTCATTTTGGTGAAAAACTGTTTTTT. Together with reference TRBV2 and TRBJ1-4, the CDR3 gives the full variable domain: EPEVTQTPSHQVTQMGQEVILRCVPISNHLYFYWYRQILGQKVEFLVSFYNNEISEKSEIFDDQFSVERPDGSNFTLKIRSTKLEDSAMYFCASSLGGAHFGEKLFFGSGTQLSVL.

Written as DNA, the CDR3 is TGTGCCAGCAGCCTCCCTCGGACGGGAAACACCGGGGAGCTGTTTTTT. Translation: CASSLPRTGNTGELFF. V is TRBV5-4 and J is TRBJ2-2; a weak D match, TRBD2 (5 bases). Deletions cut 4 bases from V and 2 bases from J, with 15 bases between. There are 16 residues in the CDR3. The V gene's germline CDR1 is SGHNT and CDR2 YYREEE (reference sequence).

This sequence joins TRBV6-5 and TRBJ1-1, with 9 bases matching TRBD1. J gave up 1 base and V 4 bases, and 4 bases lay outside the gene matches. This CDR3 has 15 residues. Germline V gene data show CDR1 as MNHEY and CDR2 as SVGAGI. The CDR3 region has the DNA TGTGCCAGCAGTTTTCGGACAGGGGAGAACACTGAAGCTTTCTTT. It is translated as CASSFRTGENTEAFF.

The chain employs TRBV10-3 and TRBJ1-2, with TRBD1 as a possible D gene (5 bases). V was clipped by 4 bases and J by 0 bases, with 9 bases between them. The germline CDR1 and CDR2 sequences are ENHRY and SYGVKD. This CDR3 is 14 amino acids long. Here the CDR3 DNA reads TGTGCCATCAGTGTGCAGGGTTCTAACTATGGCTACACCTTC. Its translation: CAISVQGSNYGYTF.

This chain links TRBV27 with TRBJ2-1; 7 bases are shared with TRBD2. Germline CDR1 reads MNHEY; CDR2 reads SMNVEV (reference sequence). This CDR3 region has 14 residues. With V trimmed by 5 bases and J by 6 bases, 7 bases remained unmatched. In DNA, the CDR3 is TGTGCCAGCAGTCCATCGGGGGGAGTCAATGAGCAGTTCTTC. Its translation: CASSPSGGVNEQFF.

The chain has TRBV21-1 and TRBJ1-2; TRBD1 was called by the table and not checked on the DNA. TRBV21-1 is reported as a pseudogene. CDR3 length: 19 amino acids. Here the CDR3 reads CASSKRRDRTLNLLYGYTF. CDR3 nucleotide sequence: TGTGCCAGCAGCAAAAGGAGGGACAGGACCTTGAATTTACTCTATGGCTACACCTTC.

The J gene is TRBJ2-3, the V gene TRBV10-3; D might be TRBD2 (6 bases). This CDR3 is built from 16 residues. The germline V gene has CDR1 ENHRY and CDR2 SYGVKD. V lost 3 bases and J 2 bases, leaving 15 bases between the germline ends. CDR3 sequence: CAISDVERLVTDTQYF. CDR3 DNA sequence: TGTGCCATCAGTGACGTCGAGAGACTAGTCACAGATACGCAGTATTTT.

The CDR3 protein is CASSSSGTEAFF. The DNA of the CDR3 is TGTGCCAGTAGTTCCTCAGGCACTGAAGCTTTCTTT. The chain is built from TRBV19 and TRBJ1-1; D remains unclear. Germline V lookup: CDR1 LNHDA, CDR2 SQIVND (reference sequence). Trimming removed 5 bases at V and 4 bases at J, with 8 bases between. The CDR3 covers 12 residues.

The chain links TRBV7-2 to TRBJ2-5; TRBD2 matches 7 bases. Losses at the gene ends were 5 bases for V and 5 bases for J; bases not matched to a gene: 11. The V gene's germline CDR1 is SGHTA and CDR2 FQGNSA. CDR3 size: 15 residues. CDR3 protein: CASSPDGTTGETQYF. The CDR3 DNA reads TGTGCCAGCAGCCCGGATGGGACTACGGGGGAGACCCAGTACTTC.

The chain employs TRBV7-6 and TRBJ1-4; D uncertain. The germline CDR1 and CDR2 sequences are SGHVS and FNYEAQ. The CDR3 runs 14 residues. The V gene lost 5 bases and the J gene lost 5 bases, with 12 bases spanning the gap. CDR3: CASSAIDKNEKLFF. The CDR3 DNA is TGTGCCAGCAGCGCAATAGATAAGAATGAAAAACTGTTTTTT.